This T cell receptor beta chain came from a study of blood T cell repertoires in COVID-19. The wider study: Donors in the United States, Italy and Spain gave samples during acute or convalescent COVID-19.

The CDR3 is 16 amino acids. Trimming took 4 bases from V and 0 from J, leaving 13 bases between them. Germline CDR1 and CDR2: SGHNT and YYREEE (reference sequence). In the original processing: Counts of nucleated cells, estimated from reference gene primer amplification, were obtained. Sequencing used immunoSEQ multiplex PCR; TCRdb keeps in-frame clones, though not all of them. V, J and clone size are those of that table, while D and trimming were read from the DNA. Among under 200,000 clones listed, roughly 71% were seen once. The receptor was isolated from a woman at least 80 years old with acute or convalescent COVID-19. The rearrangement joins TRBV5-4 to TRBJ1-4, with D possibly being TRBD1 (5 bases). Sequences were obtained from peripheral blood. CDR3 protein: CASSLGGDATNEKLFF. The CDR3 DNA reads as TGTGCCAGCAGCCTGGGCGGGGACGCAACTAATGAAAAACTGTTTTTT.